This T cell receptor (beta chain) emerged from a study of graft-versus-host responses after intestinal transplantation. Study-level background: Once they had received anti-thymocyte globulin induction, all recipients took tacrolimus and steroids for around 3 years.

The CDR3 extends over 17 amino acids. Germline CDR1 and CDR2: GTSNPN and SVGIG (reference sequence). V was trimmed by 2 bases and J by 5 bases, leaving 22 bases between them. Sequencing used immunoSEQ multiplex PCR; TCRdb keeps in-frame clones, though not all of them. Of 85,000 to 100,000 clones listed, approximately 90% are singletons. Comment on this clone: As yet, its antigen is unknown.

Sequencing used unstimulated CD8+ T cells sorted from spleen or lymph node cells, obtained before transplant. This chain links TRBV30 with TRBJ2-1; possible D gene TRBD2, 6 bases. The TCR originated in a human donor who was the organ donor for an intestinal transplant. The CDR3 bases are TGTGCCTGGAGTTCCCTTTTGAGGGCGGGAAATGACAATGAGCAGTTCTTC. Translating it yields CAWSSLLRAGNDNEQFF. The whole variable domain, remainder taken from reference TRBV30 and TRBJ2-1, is SQTIHQWPATLVQPVGSPLSLECTVEGTSNPNLYWYRQAAGRGLQLLFYSVGIGQISSEVPQNLSASRPQDRQFILSSKKLLLSDSGFYLCAWSSLLRAGNDNEQFFGPGTRLTVL.